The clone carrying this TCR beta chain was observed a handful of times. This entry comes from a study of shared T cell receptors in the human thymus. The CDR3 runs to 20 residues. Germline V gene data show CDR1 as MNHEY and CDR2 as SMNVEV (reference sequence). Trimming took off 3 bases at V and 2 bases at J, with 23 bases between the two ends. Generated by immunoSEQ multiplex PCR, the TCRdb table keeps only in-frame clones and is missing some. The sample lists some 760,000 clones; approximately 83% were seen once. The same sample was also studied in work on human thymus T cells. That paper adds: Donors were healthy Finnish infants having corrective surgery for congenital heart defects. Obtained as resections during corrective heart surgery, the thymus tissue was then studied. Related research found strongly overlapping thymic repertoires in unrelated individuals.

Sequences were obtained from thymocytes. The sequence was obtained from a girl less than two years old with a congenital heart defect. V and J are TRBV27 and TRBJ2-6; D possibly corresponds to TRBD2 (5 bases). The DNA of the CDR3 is TGTGCCAGCAGTTTCTATAGGACTCGACCTGAGTATCCTGGGGCCAACGTCCTGACTTTC. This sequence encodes CASSFYRTRPEYPGANVLTF.